In its sample, the clone carrying this T cell receptor beta chain was seen many times. Its antigen is currently unknown. V gave up 6 bases and J gave up 10 bases, with 16 bases separating them. The CDR3 has 12 amino acids. Germline V CDR1 and CDR2: SGHKS, YYEKEE (reference sequence). The data derive from a study of T cells after yellow fever vaccination. Study-level background: Fractions containing few cells were prepared with SMART-Seq v4 Ultra Low Input. Study conclusions and caveats: The booster response re-showed most primary clones: around 97% CD4, around 87% CD8.

TCRdb called the 5' RACE reads again in MiXCR, with one record for every CDR3 protein. The sample includes about 340,000 distinct CDR3 sequences, 3% to 4.5% seen only once; the top ten take roughly a quarter. The J gene is TRBJ1-1, the V gene TRBV5-5, with D hard to call. The source is a man aged 18 to 29 who received the YFV17D yellow fever vaccine. The material was PBMCs, obtained 5 days after the yellow fever booster vaccination. CDR3: CASIWDDGRAFF. CDR3 in DNA: TGTGCCAGCATCTGGGATGACGGAAGAGCTTTCTTT.